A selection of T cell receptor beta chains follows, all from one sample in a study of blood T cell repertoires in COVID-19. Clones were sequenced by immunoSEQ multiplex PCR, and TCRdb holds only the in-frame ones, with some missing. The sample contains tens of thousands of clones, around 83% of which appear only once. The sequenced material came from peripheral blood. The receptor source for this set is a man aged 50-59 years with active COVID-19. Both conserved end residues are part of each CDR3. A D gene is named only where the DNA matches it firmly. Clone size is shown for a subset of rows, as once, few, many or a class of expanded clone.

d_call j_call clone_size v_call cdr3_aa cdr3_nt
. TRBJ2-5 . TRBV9 CASSVRQLQETQYF TGTGCCAGCAGCGTTAGACAGCTCCAAGAGACCCAGTACTTC
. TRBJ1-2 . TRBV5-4 CASSLVWDIRGGYTF TGTGCCAGCAGCTTGGTCTGGGACATCCGAGGGGGCTACACCTTC
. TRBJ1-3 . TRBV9 CASSTHTRSGNTIYF TGTGCCAGCAGCACCCACACCCGCTCTGGAAACACCATATATTTT
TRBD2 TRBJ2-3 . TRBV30 CAWSGGLAGTDTQYF TGTGCCTGGAGTGGGGGACTAGCGGGAACAGATACGCAGTATTTT
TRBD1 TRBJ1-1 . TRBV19 CASRRFGQGIGTEAFF TGTGCCAGTAGACGATTTGGACAGGGGATCGGCACTGAAGCTTTCTTT
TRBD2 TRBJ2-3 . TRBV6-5 CASTSERGSTDTQYF TGTGCCAGCACCTCCGAGCGGGGAAGCACAGATACGCAGTATTTT
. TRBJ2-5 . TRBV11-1 CASSLGLRETQYF TGTGCCAGCAGCTTAGGTCTACGGGAGACCCAGTACTTC
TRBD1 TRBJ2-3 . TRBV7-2 CASSFPRGQGPTDTQYF TGTGCCAGCAGCTTCCCTCGGGGACAGGGGCCCACAGATACGCAGTATTTT
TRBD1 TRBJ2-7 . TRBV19 CASRGTGSSYEQYF TGTGCCAGTAGGGGGACAGGGAGCTCCTACGAGCAGTACTTC
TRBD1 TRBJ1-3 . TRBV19 CASRSGTGGNTIYF TGTGCCAGCCGGTCCGGGACAGGGGGAAACACCATATATTTT
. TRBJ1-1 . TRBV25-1 CASSEFRKEPFLNTEAFF TGTGCCAGCAGTGAATTCAGGAAAGAACCGTTTTTGAACACTGAAGCTTTCTTT
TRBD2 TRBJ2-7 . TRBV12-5 CARRTSGSHEQYF TGTGCTAGACGGACTAGCGGGAGCCACGAGCAGTACTTC
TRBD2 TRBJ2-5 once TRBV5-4 CASSQPGGSETQYF TGTGCCAGCAGCCAACCCGGGGGGAGCGAGACCCAGTACTTC
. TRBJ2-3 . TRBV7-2 CASSSPSVDTQYF TGTGCCAGCAGCTCTCCTAGCGTAGATACGCAGTATTTT
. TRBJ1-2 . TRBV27 CASSLQGTGGYGYTF TGTGCCAGCAGTTTACAGGGTACGGGGGGTTATGGCTACACCTTC
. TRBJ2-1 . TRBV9 CASSVDAGWAYNEQFF TGTGCCAGCAGCGTAGACGCGGGATGGGCTTACAATGAGCAGTTCTTC
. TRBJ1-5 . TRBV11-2 CASSLDLSNQPQHF TGTGCCAGCAGCTTAGATCTGAGCAATCAGCCCCAGCATTTT
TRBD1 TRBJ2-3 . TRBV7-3 CASSTGTVTDTQYF TGTGCCAGCAGCACCGGGACAGTCACAGATACGCAGTATTTT
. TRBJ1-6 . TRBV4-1 CASSTTTRERGSPLHF TGCGCCAGCAGCACAACCACAAGGGAAAGAGGGTCACCCCTCCACTTT
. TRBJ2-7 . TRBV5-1 CASSLVENYEQYF TGCGCCAGCAGCTTGGTGGAGAACTACGAGCAGTACTTC
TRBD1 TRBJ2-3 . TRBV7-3 CASSSPGTGGEETDTQYF TGTGCCAGCAGCTCTCCCGGGACAGGGGGCGAGGAGACAGATACGCAGTATTTT
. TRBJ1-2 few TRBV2 CASSERRGGYGYTF TGTGCCAGCAGTGAGAGAAGGGGAGGCTATGGCTACACCTTC
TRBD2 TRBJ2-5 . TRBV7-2 CASSSGRGGYETQYF TGTGCCAGCAGCTCCGGACGGGGGGGTTATGAGACCCAGTACTTC
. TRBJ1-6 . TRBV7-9 CASSLAGAWVAGDNSPLHF TGTGCCAGCAGCTTAGCGGGGGCCTGGGTGGCGGGGGATAATTCACCCCTCCACTTT
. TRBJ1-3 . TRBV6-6 CASSVASTDSGNTIYF TGTGCCAGCAGCGTTGCGAGTACCGACTCTGGAAACACCATATATTTT
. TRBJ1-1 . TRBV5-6 CASTMTGNTEAFF TGTGCCAGCACCATGACAGGAAACACTGAAGCTTTCTTT
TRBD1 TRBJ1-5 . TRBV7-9 CASSLALGQGKSNQPQHF TGTGCCAGCAGCTTAGCCCTTGGACAGGGGAAAAGCAATCAGCCCCAGCATTTT
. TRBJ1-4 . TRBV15 CATSDLKGDNEKLFF TGTGCCACCAGCGACTTGAAGGGGGACAATGAAAAACTGTTTTTT
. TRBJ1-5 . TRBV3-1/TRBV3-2 CASSQDTGTVINQPQHF TGTGCCAGCAGCCAAGATACAGGGACGGTCATTAATCAGCCCCAGCATTTT
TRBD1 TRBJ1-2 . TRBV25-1 CASSDPGQGSGYTF TGTGCCAGCAGTGACCCGGGACAGGGCAGTGGCTACACCTTC
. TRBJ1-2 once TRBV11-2 CASTPLEGPWYGYTF TGTGCCAGCACCCCGCTTGAGGGTCCTTGGTATGGCTACACCTTC
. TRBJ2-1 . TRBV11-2 CASSLQGAGLYNEQFF TGTGCCAGCAGCTTACAGGGAGCGGGTCTGTACAATGAGCAGTTCTTC
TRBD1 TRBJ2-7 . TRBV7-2 CASSWTGDEQYF TGTGCCAGCAGCTGGACAGGGGACGAGCAGTACTTC
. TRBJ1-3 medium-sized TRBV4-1 CASSPGPFGNTIYF TGCGCCAGCAGCCCCGGTCCATTTGGAAACACCATATATTTT
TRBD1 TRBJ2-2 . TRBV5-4 CASSKGQGRGNTGELFF TGTGCCAGCAGCAAGGGACAGGGAAGGGGAAACACCGGGGAGCTGTTTTTT
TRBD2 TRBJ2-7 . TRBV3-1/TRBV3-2 CASSQRREGYEQYF TGTGCCAGCAGCCAAAGGCGGGAGGGGTACGAGCAGTACTTC
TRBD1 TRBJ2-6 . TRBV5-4 CASSRGQGRAGANVLTF TGTGCCAGCAGCCGCGGACAGGGTAGGGCTGGGGCCAACGTCCTGACTTTC
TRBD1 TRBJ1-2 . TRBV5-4 CASSRDRAAYGYTF TGTGCCAGCAGCCGGGACAGGGCCGCTTATGGCTACACCTTC
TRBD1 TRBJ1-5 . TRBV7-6 CASSLTGRYSNQPQHF TGTGCCAGCAGCTTGACAGGGAGATATAGCAATCAGCCCCAGCATTTT
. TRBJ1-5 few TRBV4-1 CASSPAGQFSNQPQHF TGCGCCAGCAGCCCAGCAGGGCAGTTCTCCAATCAGCCCCAGCATTTT
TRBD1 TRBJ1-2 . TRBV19 CASRLQGYGYTF TGTGCCAGTAGACTACAGGGGTATGGCTACACCTTC
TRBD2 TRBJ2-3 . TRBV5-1 CASSNEASGGTDTQYF TGCGCCAGCAGCAATGAAGCTAGCGGGGGCACAGATACGCAGTATTTT
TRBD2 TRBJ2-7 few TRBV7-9 CASSSYSGRTHLEQYF TGTGCCAGCAGCTCTTATAGCGGGAGGACCCATCTCGAGCAGTACTTC
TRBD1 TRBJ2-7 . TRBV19 CASSPGTVSYEQYF TGTGCCAGTAGTCCCGGGACAGTCTCCTACGAGCAGTACTTC
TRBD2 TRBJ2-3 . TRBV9 CASSALAGVSTDTQYF TGTGCCAGCAGCGCTCTAGCGGGAGTTAGTACAGATACGCAGTATTTT
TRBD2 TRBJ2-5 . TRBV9 CASSDGRGAHKYF TGTGCCAGCAGCGACGGGCGGGGGGCCCACAAGTACTTC
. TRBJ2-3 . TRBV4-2 CASSQDVPGLPSTDTQYF TGTGCCAGCAGCCAAGATGTTCCAGGACTGCCTAGCACAGATACGCAGTATTTT
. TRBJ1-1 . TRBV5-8 CASSLGSGVFAEAFF TGTGCCAGCAGCTTGGGCTCAGGGGTTTTCGCTGAAGCTTTCTTT
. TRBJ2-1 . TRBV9 CASSVISGAYNEQFF TGTGCCAGCAGCGTAATTTCCGGTGCCTACAATGAGCAGTTCTTC
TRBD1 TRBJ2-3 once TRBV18 CASSPRTGSHTDTQYF TGTGCCAGCTCACCAAGGACAGGGAGCCACACAGATACGCAGTATTTT
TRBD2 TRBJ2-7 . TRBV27 CASSPGLAAELVYEQYF TGTGCCAGCAGTCCGGGACTAGCGGCCGAGTTAGTATACGAGCAGTACTTC
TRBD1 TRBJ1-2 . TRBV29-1 CSVAGTEVYGYTF TGCAGCGTTGCCGGGACAGAAGTCTATGGCTACACCTTC
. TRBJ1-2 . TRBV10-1 CASSDQAGGYTF TGCGCCAGCAGTGACCAGGCCGGTGGCTACACCTTC
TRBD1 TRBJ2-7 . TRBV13 CASSAGQGRFYEQYF TGTGCCAGCAGCGCTGGACAGGGAAGATTCTACGAGCAGTACTTC
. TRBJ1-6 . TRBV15 CATSRGRDGRDSPLHF TGTGCCACCAGCAGAGGCCGGGACGGGAGGGATTCACCCCTCCACTTT
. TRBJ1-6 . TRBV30 CAWSGHNNSPLHF TGTGCCTGGAGCGGACATAACAATTCACCCCTCCACTTT